The sequence of this T cell receptor (beta chain) was determined in a study of OX40 agonist ivuxolimab in advanced cancers. Across the whole study: It was ivuxolimab, an agonistic anti-OX40 (CD134) antibody, that patients were treated with.

Data came from immunoSEQ multiplex PCR; TCRdb stores just in-frame clones and leaves some out. The sample consists of tens of thousands of clones, approximately 86% of them appearing once. Study-wide results and limits: People who partly responded at 0.1-3.0 mg/kg had some of the least clonal expansion seen. The mean number of expanded clones was higher in CD8+ T cells than in CD4+.

Blood sampling was done at baseline, cycle 4 day 1, and cycle 7 day 1. For this clone: Its specificity is unknown.

Germline CDR1 reads KGHSH; CDR2 reads LQKENI. This CDR3 has 13 residues. Trimming shortened V by 4 bases and J by 7 bases, and 11 bases separated the two germline ends. The TCR comes from an adult with an advanced solid tumor such as melanoma, head and neck, liver or kidney cancer. Here the sequenced sample was CD4+ or CD8+ T cells sorted from blood, taken in a trial of the OX40 agonist ivuxolimab. The V gene is TRBV18, the J gene TRBJ2-1, with D possibly matching TRBD2 (5 bases). The CDR3 reads CASSLSGINEQFF. CDR3 DNA: TGTGCCAGCTCACTCTCCGGGATTAATGAGCAGTTCTTC. The whole variable domain, filled in from reference TRBV18 and TRBJ2-1, reads NAGVMQNPRHLVRRRGQEARLRCSPMKGHSHVYWYRQLPEEGLKFMVYLQKENIIDESGMPKERFSAEFPKEGPSILRIQQVVRGDSAAYFCASSLSGINEQFFGPGTRLTVL.